One sample yielded the 16 T cell receptor beta chains listed below, sequenced in a study of blood T cell repertoires in COVID-19. Method: immunoSEQ multiplex PCR; TCRdb's copy keeps in-frame clones and lacks some. The sample shows about 65,000 clones, around four fifths of them seen only once. The material sequenced was peripheral blood. The receptors come from an older man with acute or convalescent COVID-19.

This clone was recorded at least ten times. The CDR3 sequence: CASSRSGGRGTDTQYF. CDR3 coding DNA: TGTGCCAGCTCCCGGAGTGGGGGCCGGGGAACAGATACGCAGTATTTT. The chain has TRBV7-9 and TRBJ2-3, with D maybe TRBD1 (6 bases). V was shortened by 8 bases and J by 3 bases, with 21 bases between the two germline ends. Germline CDR1 is SEHNR and CDR2 is FQNEAQ (reference sequence). CDR3 length equals 16 residues.

The chain recombines TRBV18 with TRBJ1-2, with 8 bases aligning to TRBD1. Per the germline V gene, CDR1 is KGHSH and CDR2 is LQKENI. Losses at the gene ends were 0 bases for V and 6 bases for J; bases not matched to a gene: 12. CDR3 length equals 17 residues. This chain's CDR3 is CASSPPGAGGANNGYTF. The CDR3 DNA reads as TGTGCCAGCTCACCACCGGGAGCAGGGGGCGCCAATAATGGCTACACCTTC.

The V gene is TRBV19, the J gene TRBJ1-2; 7 bases map to TRBD1. CDR3 size: 15 residues. V dropped 1 base and J dropped 3; count of bases not matched to a gene: 5. Germline-derived CDR1 and CDR2 are LNHDA and SQIVND (reference sequence). The CDR3 region has the DNA TGTGCCAGTAGTATAGCCCAAGACAGGGACTATGGCTACACCTTC. It translates to CASSIAQDRDYGYTF. Together with reference TRBV19 and TRBJ1-2, the CDR3 gives the full variable domain: DGGITQSPKYLFRKEGQNVTLSCEQNLNHDAMYWYRQDPGQGLRLIYYSQIVNDFQKGDIAEGYSVSREKKESFPLTVTSAQKNPTAFYLCASSIAQDRDYGYTFGSGTRLTVV.

The rearrangement uses TRBV24-1 and TRBJ2-3; TRBD2 matches 7 bases. The CDR3 length is 16 residues. V lost 4 bases and J lost 0; bases outside the gene matches: 6. Germline assignment: CDR1 KGHDR and CDR2 SFDVKD. CDR3 bases: TGTGCCACCAGTGACGCGAAGCGGGACAGCACAGATACGCAGTATTTT. Its translation is CATSDAKRDSTDTQYF.

This chain connects TRBV2 to TRBJ1-2; D gene unclear. Germline V gene lookup returns CDR1 SNHLY and CDR2 FYNNEI. The CDR3 loop spans 15 amino acids. V dropped 3 bases and J dropped 4 bases, with 15 bases sitting between them. In DNA form, the CDR3 reads TGTGCCAGCAGTGAGTCCGGACCCGCGGGCTATGGCTACACCTTC. This encodes CASSESGPAGYGYTF. Drawing the rest from reference TRBV2 and TRBJ1-2, the complete variable domain is EPEVTQTPSHQVTQMGQEVILRCVPISNHLYFYWYRQILGQKVEFLVSFYNNEISEKSEIFDDQFSVERPDGSNFTLKIRSTKLEDSAMYFCASSESGPAGYGYTFGSGTRLTVV.

This clone came up a few times. The same CDR3 also results from other DNA sequences found in this sample. This sequence joins TRBV5-1 and TRBJ1-4, with no clear D. CDR1 SGHRS and CDR2 YFSETQ come from the germline V gene. V lost 4 bases, J lost 0 bases, and 10 bases lay in between. The length of the CDR3 is 15 residues. As DNA, the CDR3 is TGCGCCAGCAGCCTCGCAGGCTCAACTAATGAAAAACTGTTTTTT. This translates into CASSLAGSTNEKLFF.

The J gene is TRBJ2-2, the V gene TRBV6-5; TRBD2 is a possible D gene (6 bases). The V and J ends lost 5 bases and 3 bases respectively, with 13 bases between them. The CDR3 has 15 amino acids. Per germline, CDR1 MNHEY and CDR2 SVGAGI. The CDR3 region is CASSPRTGDTGELFF. DNA of the CDR3: TGTGCCAGCAGTCCCCGGACGGGAGACACCGGGGAGCTGTTTTTT.

The genes are TRBV5-1 and TRBJ2-1; 11 bases line up with TRBD2. CDR1 and CDR2 from the germline V gene are SGHRS and YFSETQ. V gave up 3 bases and J gave up 7 bases; unmatched junction bases: 6. CDR3 length equals 15 residues. CDR3 in amino acids: CASSYSGGAGNEQFF. The CDR3 DNA reads TGCGCCAGCAGCTATAGCGGGGGGGCCGGAAATGAGCAGTTCTTC.

This clone was counted once. The V call is TRBV5-1, the J call TRBJ1-2; TRBD1 matches at 10 bases. The J segment lost 6 bases and the V segment lost 0 bases, leaving 2 bases of the junction unmatched. The CDR3 extends over 14 amino acids. From germline, CDR1 is SGHRS and CDR2 YFSETQ. In DNA form, the CDR3 reads TGCGCCAGCAGCTTGGCGGGACAGGGGAATGGCTACACCTTC. It encodes CASSLAGQGNGYTF.

J is TRBJ2-5 and V is TRBV6-2 or TRBV6-3; TRBD2 matches 12 bases. V gave up 6 bases and J gave up 6 bases; unmatched junction bases: 5. Germline lookup yields CDR1 MNHEY and CDR2 SVGEGT. This CDR3 has 14 amino acids. For the CDR3, the DNA is TGTGCCAGCAGCCTAGCGGGGGGGCCTAAGACCCAGTACTTC. As protein: CASSLAGGPKTQYF.

The chain links TRBV15 to TRBJ2-5; D possibly corresponds to TRBD2 (5 bases). The CDR3 length is 15 residues. CDR1 is LNHNV, CDR2 YYDKDF, per germline (reference sequence). V was cut by 2 bases and J by 0 bases, with 10 bases left in between. The CDR3 loop is CATSRTKRDQETQYF. The CDR3 coding sequence is TGTGCCACCAGCAGAACCAAGAGGGACCAAGAGACCCAGTACTTC.

The rearrangement uses TRBV3-1 (or the pseudogene TRBV3-2) and TRBJ2-2; possibly TRBD2 for D (5 bases). V dropped 0 bases and J dropped 7 bases, with 9 bases sitting between them. The CDR3 runs 14 residues. In germline, CDR1 is LGHDT, CDR2 YNNKEL (reference sequence). Here the CDR3 DNA reads TGTGCCAGCAGCCAAGATAGAGGGTTCGGGGAGCTGTTTTTT. Protein sequence: CASSQDRGFGELFF.

The chain combines TRBV2 with TRBJ1-5; 8 nucleotides align to TRBD1. Germline values: CDR1 SNHLY, CDR2 FYNNEI. The CDR3 has 15 amino acids. Germline trimming cut 6 bases from V and 4 bases from J; bases unmatched to any gene: 8. In DNA form, the CDR3 reads TGTGCCAGCAGCGCTGACGGACAGGGTAATCAGCCCCAGCATTTT. This sequence encodes CASSADGQGNQPQHF.

The V gene is TRBV3-1 (or the pseudogene TRBV3-2), the J gene TRBJ2-5; D is uncertain. This CDR3 has 13 residues. V shed 5 bases and J shed 2 bases, with 9 bases lying between them. Germline V gene lookup returns CDR1 LGHDT and CDR2 YNNKEL (reference sequence). The CDR3 DNA reads as TGTGCCAGCAGCAGAGCGCCGCAAGAGACCCAGTACTTC. This translates into CASSRAPQETQYF.

The chain employs TRBV5-4 and TRBJ1-1; D might be TRBD1 (6 bases). Germline CDR1 is SGHNT and CDR2 is YYREEE (reference sequence). V was cut by 4 bases and J by 6 bases, with 16 bases left in between. CDR3 size: 14 residues. CDR3 sequence reads: CASSQGGGGAEAFF. The CDR3 DNA follows: TGTGCCAGCAGCCAAGGGGGTGGGGGCGCTGAAGCTTTCTTT.

The genes are TRBV24-1 and TRBJ2-5; TRBD2 is a possible D gene (5 bases). CDR1 and CDR2 (germline): KGHDR, SFDVKD. This CDR3 has 12 residues. Trimming took 7 bases from V and 10 from J, leaving 15 bases between them. This CDR3 is CATSTPRGGQYF. DNA of the CDR3: TGTGCCACCAGCACTCCCCGAGGAGGCCAGTACTTC.